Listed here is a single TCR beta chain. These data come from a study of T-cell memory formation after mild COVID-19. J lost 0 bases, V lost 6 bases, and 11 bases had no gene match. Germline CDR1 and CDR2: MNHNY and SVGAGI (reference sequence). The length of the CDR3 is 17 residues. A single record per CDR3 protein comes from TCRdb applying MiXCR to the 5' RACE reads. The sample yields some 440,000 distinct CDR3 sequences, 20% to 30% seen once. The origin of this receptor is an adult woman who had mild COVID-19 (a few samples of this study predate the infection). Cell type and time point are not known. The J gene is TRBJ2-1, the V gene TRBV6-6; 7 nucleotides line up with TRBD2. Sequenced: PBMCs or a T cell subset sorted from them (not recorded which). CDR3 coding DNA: TGTGCCAGCAGGCGAACGGCGCGGGAGAGCTCCTACAATGAGCAGTTCTTC. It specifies CASRRTARESSYNEQFF.